This T cell receptor (beta chain) was observed in a study of OX40 agonist ivuxolimab in advanced cancers. The overall study: The drug used for patients, ivuxolimab, was an agonistic anti-OX40 (CD134) antibody. Patients in dose escalation had liver, melanoma, kidney or head and neck cancers. Partial responses, seen in three patients, involved one hepatocellular carcinoma and two cutaneous melanomas. Study outcomes and limitations: Expansion of clones was among the lowest in partial responders at 0.1-3.0 mg/kg.

This clone has at least ten counts. As yet, its antigen is unknown. Measured with immunoSEQ multiplex PCR; TCRdb has only the in-frame clones, and not every one. The table has about 27,000 clones, 70% to 80% seen once. The TCR originated in an adult with an advanced solid tumor such as melanoma, head and neck, liver or kidney cancer. The material was CD4+ or CD8+ T cells sorted from blood, obtained in a trial of the OX40 agonist ivuxolimab.

The CDR3 sequence: CASSLGQRYQPQHF. The CDR3 DNA reads as TGTGCCAGCAGTTTAGGACAGAGATATCAGCCCCAGCATTTT. The rearrangement links TRBV27 to TRBJ1-5; D may be TRBD1 (6 bases). The CDR3 runs to 14 residues. Trimming pared 2 bases from V and 5 bases from J, leaving 10 bases between. Germline CDR1 is MNHEY and CDR2 is SMNVEV (reference sequence).